What follows are 25 T cell receptor beta chains derived from one specimen sequenced in a study of T cells in Graves' hyperthyroidism and ophthalmopathy. Researchers amplified the TCR beta CDR3 regions from RNA transcripts. TCR CDR3 regions were first amplified by RT-PCR with HTBI primers. A single record per CDR3 protein comes from TCRdb applying MiXCR to the multiplex PCR reads. The data contain approximately 500,000 distinct CDR3 sequences, under 60% of them singletons. Sequenced sample: peripheral blood or thyroid tissue (not recorded which). The origin of the receptors is a woman aged 18-29 years with Graves' hyperthyroidism.

CDR3: CASSFARSYTF. The CDR3 DNA reads as TGTGCCAGCAGCTTCGCTCGCAGCTACACCTTC. V is TRBV11-2 and J is TRBJ1-2; D not resolved. Trimming stripped 3 bases from V and 9 bases from J, with 8 bases between. Looked up from germline, CDR1 is SGHAT and CDR2 is FQNNGV. The CDR3 extends over 11 amino acids.

This clonotype was counted many times. One junction end disagrees with the germline gene, perhaps due to a read error. The chain uses TRBV7-7 and TRBJ2-2, with D possibly being TRBD1 or TRBD2 (5 bases each). CDR1 SSHAT and CDR2 FNYEAQ come from the germline V gene (reference sequence). The CDR3 runs 16 residues. The CDR3 DNA reads as TGTGCTAGCAGCTTGAGCCGGACCCTGGGGGCCGGGGAGCTGTTTTTT. Its protein product is CASSLSRTLGAGELFF.

The V call is TRBV7-2, the J call TRBJ1-2; D is perhaps TRBD1 (5 bases). Germline lookup yields CDR1 SGHTA and CDR2 FQGNSA. This CDR3 comprises 15 residues. The V gene lost 1 base and the J gene lost 2 bases, with 11 bases spanning the gap. CDR3 loop: CASSLDRQANYGYTF. CDR3 sequence (DNA): TGTGCCAGCAGCTTAGACAGGCAGGCCAACTATGGCTACACCTTC. Drawing the rest from reference TRBV7-2 and TRBJ1-2, the complete variable domain is GAGVSQSPSNKVTEKGKDVELRCDPISGHTALYWYRQSLGQGLEFLIYFQGNSAPDKSGLPSDRFSAERTGGSVSTLTIQRTQQEDSAVYLCASSLDRQANYGYTFGSGTRLTVV.

This clonotype was seen a handful of times. V is TRBV2 and J is TRBJ2-7; no definite D call. V was clipped by 2 bases and J by 11 bases, with 13 bases between them. In germline, CDR1 is SNHLY, CDR2 FYNNEI. The CDR3 consists of 12 residues. As DNA, the CDR3 is TGTGCCAGCAGTGAAATGGCCACTGGGGAGTACTTC. Protein product: CASSEMATGEYF.

This clonotype appeared many times. The chain joins TRBV10-3 to TRBJ2-7; D possibly corresponds to TRBD2 (6 bases). Germline CDR1 reads ENHRY; CDR2 reads SYGVKD. This CDR3 has 14 residues. Trimming took off 6 bases at V and 0 bases at J, with 12 bases between the two ends. For the CDR3, the DNA is TGTGCCATCAGGGAGCGGGCAGACTCCTACGAGCAGTACTTC. It is translated as CAIRERADSYEQYF.

This clonotype turned up a few times. This chain joins TRBV24-1 and TRBJ2-3; D is possibly TRBD2 (5 bases). Germline-derived CDR1 and CDR2 are KGHDR and SFDVKD. V lost 4 bases and J 2 bases, leaving 15 bases between the germline ends. This CDR3 has 16 residues. CDR3 DNA: TGTGCCACCAGTGACCCAGCTCCCGGGGACACAGATACGCAGTATTTT. This encodes CATSDPAPGDTDTQYF.

The chain carries TRBV7-2 and TRBJ2-2; D may be TRBD1 (6 bases). Trimming pared 6 bases from V and 1 base from J, leaving 12 bases between. Looked up from germline, CDR1 is SGHTA and CDR2 is FQGNSA. This CDR3 spans 15 amino acids. CDR3 bases: TGTGCCAGCAGTGAGGACAGCGAGAACACCGGGGAGCTGTTTTTT. As protein: CASSEDSENTGELFF. The full variable domain, its missing parts supplied by reference TRBV7-2 and TRBJ2-2, is GAGVSQSPSNKVTEKGKDVELRCDPISGHTALYWYRQSLGQGLEFLIYFQGNSAPDKSGLPSDRFSAERTGGSVSTLTIQRTQQEDSAVYLCASSEDSENTGELFFGEGSRLTVL.

This clonotype was counted at least ten times. The chain uses TRBV9 and TRBJ1-2, with D unresolved. CDR1 and CDR2 from the germline V gene are SGDLS and YYNGEE. This CDR3 comprises 15 residues. Trimming shortened V by 0 bases and J by 4 bases, and 13 bases separated the two germline ends. DNA for the CDR3: TGTGCCAGCAGCGTAGCTGTGGCCTTGGGCTATGGCTACACCTTC. Translating gives CASSVAVALGYGYTF.

The CDR3 loop reads CASSPDSKPYEQYF. CDR3 bases: TGTGCCAGCTCACCAGACAGTAAACCCTACGAGCAGTACTTC. This chain joins TRBV18 and TRBJ2-7, with D possibly being TRBD1 (5 bases). V shed 2 bases and J shed 2 bases, with 10 bases lying between them. The CDR3 has 14 residues. Germline V gene data show CDR1 as KGHSH and CDR2 as LQKENI. Using reference TRBV18 and TRBJ2-7 for the parts outside the CDR3, the full variable domain is NAGVMQNPRHLVRRRGQEARLRCSPMKGHSHVYWYRQLPEEGLKFMVYLQKENIIDESGMPKERFSAEFPKEGPSILRIQQVVRGDSAAYFCASSPDSKPYEQYFGPGTRLTVT.

Comment on this clonotype: At one boundary the junction diverges from the germline segment, which might be a read error. The chain combines TRBV7-2 with TRBJ2-2; D tentatively reads TRBD1 or TRBD2 (5 bases each). This CDR3 spans 13 amino acids. Germline V gives CDR1 SGHTA, CDR2 FQGNSA. CDR3 amino acids: CASSLGGGGGLFF. CDR3 nucleotide sequence: TGTGCCAGCAGCTTAGGAGGAGGTGGGGGGCTGTTTTTT.

This clonotype came up many times. The chain uses TRBV12-3 or TRBV12-4 and TRBJ1-1, with D possibly matching TRBD1 (6 bases). This CDR3 has 14 amino acids. Between the trimmed V and J ends, which lost 4 bases and 5 bases, there was a span of 14 bases. CDR3 sequence: CASSWTAGGTEAFF. The CDR3, as DNA: TGTGCCAGCAGTTGGACAGCAGGCGGGACTGAAGCTTTCTTT.

The chain combines TRBV24-1 with TRBJ1-2; no firm D call. V lost 8 bases to trimming and J lost 5 bases, with 20 bases between them. The CDR3 totals 15 residues. Germline assignment: CDR1 KGHDR and CDR2 SFDVKD. Here the CDR3 DNA reads TGTGCCACCACTCTCTCTGGGGTCTTCGGTTATGGCTACACCTTC. Its translation is CATTLSGVFGYGYTF.

This clonotype was seen repeatedly, ten times or more. The chain joins TRBV2 to TRBJ1-5, with 8 bases aligning to TRBD1. Trimming cost V 3 bases and J 1 base; bases outside gene matches: 8. The CDR3 totals 17 residues. CDR1 is SNHLY and CDR2 is FYNNEI in the germline V gene. CDR3 DNA: TGTGCCAGCAGTGATCGGCAGGGGGCCTTAAGCAATCAGCCCCAGCATTTT. Its translation is CASSDRQGALSNQPQHF.

The table lists this clonotype with many counts. The chain employs TRBV6-6 and TRBJ2-7; D is uncertain. CDR3 size: 15 residues. The V end was cut by 0 bases, the J end by 0 bases, with 9 bases between. Per germline, CDR1 MNHNY and CDR2 SVGAGI (reference sequence). CDR3 coding DNA: TGTGCCAGCAGTTACTCGTCCGCCGGCTCCTACGAGCAGTACTTC. Protein: CASSYSSAGSYEQYF.

The gene calls are TRBV12-3 or TRBV12-4 and TRBJ1-1; 11 nucleotides agree with TRBD1. Trimming cost V 5 bases and J 3 bases; bases outside gene matches: 8. CDR3 length: 16 residues. CDR3 protein: CASSGGGTGGYTEAFF. The DNA for the CDR3 is TGTGCCAGCAGTGGGGGTGGGACAGGGGGGTACACTGAAGCTTTCTTT.

This clonotype was counted a few times. The rearrangement links TRBV9 to TRBJ2-7; D remains unclear. Deletions cut 5 bases from V and 3 bases from J, with 18 bases between. This CDR3 comprises 15 residues. Germline V gene lookup returns CDR1 SGDLS and CDR2 YYNGEE. The CDR3 sequence is CASSLRVGANYEQYF. The CDR3 coding sequence is TGTGCCAGCAGTTTACGGGTCGGAGCTAACTACGAGCAGTACTTC.

The chain couples TRBV7-9 to TRBJ1-2; tentative D call: TRBD1 (5 bases). The CDR3 has 14 residues. Trimming stripped 5 bases from V and 7 bases from J, with 17 bases between. CDR1 SEHNR and CDR2 FQNEAQ come from the germline V gene (reference sequence). The CDR3 region has the DNA TGTGCCAGCAGCCCTGACACCGGGGACGCTGGCTACACCTTC. Encoded protein: CASSPDTGDAGYTF.

This rearrangement joins TRBV20-1 to TRBJ1-2, with D tentatively TRBD1 (5 bases). CDR1 DFQATT and CDR2 SNEGSKA come from the germline V gene (reference sequence). Trimming cost V 0 bases and J 6 bases, with 14 bases left between them. The CDR3 sequence is 14 residues long. The CDR3 DNA reads as TGCAGTGCTAGAGATTCTGCAGGGTCACATGGCTACACCTTC. This gives the protein CSARDSAGSHGYTF.

This clonotype occurred a few times. The rearrangement uses TRBV19 and TRBJ2-3, with D uncertain. This CDR3 is 15 amino acids long. The V and J ends lost 5 bases and 2 bases respectively, with 14 bases between them. Germline-derived CDR1 and CDR2 are LNHDA and SQIVND (reference sequence). DNA for the CDR3: TGTGCCAGTAGTCCCCGGAAGGGTAACACAGATACGCAGTATTTT. Protein: CASSPRKGNTDTQYF.

The chain links TRBV7-9 to TRBJ2-1, with 9 bases matching TRBD2. Per the germline V gene, CDR1 is SEHNR and CDR2 is FQNEAQ (reference sequence). The CDR3 extends over 16 amino acids. Trimming at V came to 6 bases and at J to 3 bases, leaving 9 bases not matched to a gene. The CDR3 spells CASRGGGGRDYNEQFF. The CDR3, as DNA: TGTGCCAGCAGGGGGGGCGGCGGGAGGGACTACAATGAGCAGTTCTTC.

The chain couples TRBV2 to TRBJ1-5; D is unresolved. V lost 3 bases and J lost 4, with 13 bases in between. The length of the CDR3 is 15 residues. Germline V lookup: CDR1 SNHLY, CDR2 FYNNEI. This CDR3 is CASSEAWEVNQPQHF. CDR3 coding DNA: TGTGCCAGCAGTGAGGCTTGGGAGGTTAATCAGCCCCAGCATTTT.

In its sample, this clonotype was seen once. The CDR3 nucleotides read TGTGCCAGCAGCTCATCCGGGGGAAAGGAAAAACTGTTTTTT. Translating it yields CASSSSGGKEKLFF. The chain has TRBV7-6 and TRBJ1-4; D possibly corresponds to TRBD1 (5 bases). The CDR3 sequence is 14 residues long. Germline CDR1 reads SGHVS; CDR2 reads FNYEAQ. V was cut by 4 bases and J by 8 bases, with 14 bases left in between. The whole variable domain, filled in from reference TRBV7-6 and TRBJ1-4, reads GAGVSQSPRYKVTKRGQDVALRCDPISGHVSLYWYRQALGQGPEFLTYFNYEAQQDKSGLPNDRFSAERPEGSISTLTIQRTEQRDSAMYRCASSSSGGKEKLFFGSGTQLSVL.

At least ten counts were recorded for this clonotype. The V gene is TRBV5-1, the J gene TRBJ2-5; maybe TRBD2 (6 bases). V lost 6 bases and J lost 0, with 12 bases in between. Germline CDR1 and CDR2: SGHRS and YFSETQ. The CDR3 sequence is 14 residues long. CDR3 loop: CASTSGLYQETQYF. The DNA for the CDR3 is TGCGCCAGCACCAGCGGGCTGTACCAAGAGACCCAGTACTTC.

This clonotype appeared many times. An end of the junction does not agree with germline; a read error may underlie this. The CDR3: CTSTPSALAGVSGANVLTF. In DNA form, the CDR3 reads TGTACCAGTACCCCATCAGCCCTAGCGGGAGTATCCGGGGCCAACGTCCTGACTTTC. The chain couples TRBV19 to TRBJ2-6; 10 bases fit TRBD2. The CDR3 contains 19 residues. Germline assignment: CDR1 LNHDA and CDR2 SQIVND (reference sequence).

This clonotype was found many times. The V call is TRBV24-1, the J call TRBJ1-2; tentatively, D is TRBD1 (5 bases). CDR1 and CDR2 from the germline V gene are KGHDR and SFDVKD. V was pared by 3 bases and J by 7 bases, with 11 bases between. This CDR3 is built from 13 residues. This chain's CDR3 is CATSDAGGGGYTF. CDR3 nucleotides: TGTGCCACCAGTGATGCCGGGGGAGGTGGCTACACCTTC.